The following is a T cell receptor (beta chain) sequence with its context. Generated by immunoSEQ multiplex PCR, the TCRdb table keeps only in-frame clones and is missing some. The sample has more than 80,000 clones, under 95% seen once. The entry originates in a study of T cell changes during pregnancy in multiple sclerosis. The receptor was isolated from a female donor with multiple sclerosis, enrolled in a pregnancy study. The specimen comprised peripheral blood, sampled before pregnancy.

In DNA, the CDR3 is TGTGCCAGTAGTATCGGGACTCTGCAGTACTTC. Its translation: CASSIGTLQYF. The chain employs TRBV19 and TRBJ2-7, with D perhaps matching TRBD2 (6 bases). Per the germline V gene, CDR1 is LNHDA and CDR2 is SQIVND (reference sequence). This CDR3 comprises 11 residues. Trimming took 3 bases from V and 9 from J, leaving 9 bases between them.